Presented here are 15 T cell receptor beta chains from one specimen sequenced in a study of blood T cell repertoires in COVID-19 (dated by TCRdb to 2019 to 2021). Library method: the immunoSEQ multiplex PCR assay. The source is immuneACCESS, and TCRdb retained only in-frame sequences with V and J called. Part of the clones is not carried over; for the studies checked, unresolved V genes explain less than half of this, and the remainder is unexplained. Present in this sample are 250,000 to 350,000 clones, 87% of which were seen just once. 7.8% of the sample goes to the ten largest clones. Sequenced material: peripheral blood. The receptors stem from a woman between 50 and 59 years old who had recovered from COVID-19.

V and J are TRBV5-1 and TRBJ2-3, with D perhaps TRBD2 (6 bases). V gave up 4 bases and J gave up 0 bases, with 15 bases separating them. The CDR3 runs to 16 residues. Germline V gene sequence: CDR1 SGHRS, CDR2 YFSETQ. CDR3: CASSADGLPSTDTQYF. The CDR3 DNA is TGCGCCAGCAGCGCGGACGGACTACCCAGCACAGATACGCAGTATTTT.

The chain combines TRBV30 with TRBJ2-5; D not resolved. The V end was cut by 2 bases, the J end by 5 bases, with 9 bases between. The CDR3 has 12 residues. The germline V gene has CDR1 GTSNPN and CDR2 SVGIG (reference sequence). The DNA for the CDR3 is TGTGCCTGGAGTTTCCAGGCGGAGACCCAGTACTTC. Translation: CAWSFQAETQYF. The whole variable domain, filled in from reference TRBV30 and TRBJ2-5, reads SQTIHQWPATLVQPVGSPLSLECTVEGTSNPNLYWYRQAAGRGLQLLFYSVGIGQISSEVPQNLSASRPQDRQFILSSKKLLLSDSGFYLCAWSFQAETQYFGPGTRLLVL.

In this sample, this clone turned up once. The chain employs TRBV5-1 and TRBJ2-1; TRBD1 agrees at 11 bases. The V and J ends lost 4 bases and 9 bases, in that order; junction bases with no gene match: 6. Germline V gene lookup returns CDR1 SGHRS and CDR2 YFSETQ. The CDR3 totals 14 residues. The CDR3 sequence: CASSPGQGVSEQFF. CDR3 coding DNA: TGCGCCAGCAGCCCGGGACAGGGGGTGAGTGAGCAGTTCTTC.

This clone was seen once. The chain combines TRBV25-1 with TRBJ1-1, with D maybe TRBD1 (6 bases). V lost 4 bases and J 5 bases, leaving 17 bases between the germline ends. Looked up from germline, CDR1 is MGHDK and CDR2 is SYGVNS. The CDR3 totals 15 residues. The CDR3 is CASSARRGGITEAFF. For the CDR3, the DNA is TGTGCCAGCAGTGCGCGCAGGGGTGGGATAACTGAAGCTTTCTTT.

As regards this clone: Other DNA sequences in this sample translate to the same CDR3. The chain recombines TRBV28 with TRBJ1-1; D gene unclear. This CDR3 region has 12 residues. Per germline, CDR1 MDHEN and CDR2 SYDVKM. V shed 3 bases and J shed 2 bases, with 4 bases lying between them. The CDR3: CASSLRNTEAFF. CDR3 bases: TGTGCCAGCAGTTTGAGAAACACTGAAGCTTTCTTT. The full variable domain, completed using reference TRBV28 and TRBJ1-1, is DVKVTQSSRYLVKRTGEKVFLECVQDMDHENMFWYRQDPGLGLRLIYFSYDVKMKEKGDIPEGYSVSREKKERFSLILESASTNQTSMYLCASSLRNTEAFFGQGTRLTVV.

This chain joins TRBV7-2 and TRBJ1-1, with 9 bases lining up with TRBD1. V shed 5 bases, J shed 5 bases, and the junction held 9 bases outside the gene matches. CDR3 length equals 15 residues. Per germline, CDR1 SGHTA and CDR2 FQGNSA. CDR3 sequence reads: CASSLEQGADTEAFF. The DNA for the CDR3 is TGTGCCAGCAGCCTCGAACAGGGGGCGGATACTGAAGCTTTCTTT.

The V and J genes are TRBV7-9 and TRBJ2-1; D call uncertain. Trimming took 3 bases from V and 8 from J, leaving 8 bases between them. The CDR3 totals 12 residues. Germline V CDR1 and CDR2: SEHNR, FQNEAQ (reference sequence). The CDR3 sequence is CASSLVGDEQFF. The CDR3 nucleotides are TGTGCCAGCAGCTTGGTCGGTGATGAGCAGTTCTTC.

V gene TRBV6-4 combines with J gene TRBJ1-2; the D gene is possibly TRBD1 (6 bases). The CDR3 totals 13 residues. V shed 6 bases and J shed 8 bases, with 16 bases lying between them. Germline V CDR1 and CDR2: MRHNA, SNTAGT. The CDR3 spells CASSPGQGIGYTF. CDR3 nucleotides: TGTGCCAGCAGCCCGGGACAAGGGATCGGCTACACCTTC.

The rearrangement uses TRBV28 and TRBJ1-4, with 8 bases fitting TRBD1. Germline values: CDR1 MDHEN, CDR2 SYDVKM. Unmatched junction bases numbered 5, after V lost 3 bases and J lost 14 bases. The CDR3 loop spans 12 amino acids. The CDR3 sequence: CASSLSQGGLFF. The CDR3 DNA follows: TGTGCCAGCAGTTTGTCACAGGGGGGGCTGTTTTTT. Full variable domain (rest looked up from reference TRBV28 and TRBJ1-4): DVKVTQSSRYLVKRTGEKVFLECVQDMDHENMFWYRQDPGLGLRLIYFSYDVKMKEKGDIPEGYSVSREKKERFSLILESASTNQTSMYLCASSLSQGGLFFGSGTQLSVL.

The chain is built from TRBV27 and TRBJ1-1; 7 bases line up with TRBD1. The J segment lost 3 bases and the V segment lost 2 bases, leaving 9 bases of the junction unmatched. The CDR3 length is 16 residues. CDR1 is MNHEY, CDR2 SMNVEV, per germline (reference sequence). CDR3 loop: CASSLTARGIHTEAFF. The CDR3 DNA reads TGTGCCAGCAGTTTAACCGCCAGGGGGATTCACACTGAAGCTTTCTTT.

CDR3 loop: CASKLTGLEQYF. The CDR3 DNA reads TGCGCCAGCAAATTGACAGGGCTCGAGCAGTACTTC. This chain joins TRBV10-2 and TRBJ2-7; 7 positions match TRBD1. CDR1 is WSHSY, CDR2 SAAADI, per germline. The V segment lost 7 bases and the J segment 6 bases; nucleotides outside the gene matches: 6. The CDR3 is 12 residues long.

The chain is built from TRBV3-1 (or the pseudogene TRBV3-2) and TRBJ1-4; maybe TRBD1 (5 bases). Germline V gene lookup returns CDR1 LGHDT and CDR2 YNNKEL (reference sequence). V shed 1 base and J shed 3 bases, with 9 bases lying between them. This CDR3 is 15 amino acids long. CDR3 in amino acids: CASSQARDSNEKLFF. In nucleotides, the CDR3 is TGTGCCAGCAGCCAAGCCCGGGACTCTAATGAAAAACTGTTTTTT.

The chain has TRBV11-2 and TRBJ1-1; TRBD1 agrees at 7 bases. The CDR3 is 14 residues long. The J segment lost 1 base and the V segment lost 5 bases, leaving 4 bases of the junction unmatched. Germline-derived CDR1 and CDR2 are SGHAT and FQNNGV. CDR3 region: CASSPGQANTEAFF. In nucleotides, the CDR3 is TGTGCCAGCAGCCCCGGACAGGCGAACACTGAAGCTTTCTTT.

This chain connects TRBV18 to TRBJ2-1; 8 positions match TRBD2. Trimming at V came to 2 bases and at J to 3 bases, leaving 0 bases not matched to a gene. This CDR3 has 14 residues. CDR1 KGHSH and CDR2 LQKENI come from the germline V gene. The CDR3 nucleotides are TGTGCCAGCTCACCAAGCGGGAGCTACAATGAGCAGTTCTTC. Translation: CASSPSGSYNEQFF.

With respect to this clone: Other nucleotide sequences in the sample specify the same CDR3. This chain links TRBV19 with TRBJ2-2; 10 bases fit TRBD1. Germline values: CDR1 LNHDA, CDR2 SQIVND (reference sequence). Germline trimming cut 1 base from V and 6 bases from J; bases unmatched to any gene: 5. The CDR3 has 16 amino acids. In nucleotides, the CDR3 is TGTGCCAGTAGTATAGGTGGGGGGACAGGGGCCGGGGAGCTGTTTTTT. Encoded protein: CASSIGGGTGAGELFF.